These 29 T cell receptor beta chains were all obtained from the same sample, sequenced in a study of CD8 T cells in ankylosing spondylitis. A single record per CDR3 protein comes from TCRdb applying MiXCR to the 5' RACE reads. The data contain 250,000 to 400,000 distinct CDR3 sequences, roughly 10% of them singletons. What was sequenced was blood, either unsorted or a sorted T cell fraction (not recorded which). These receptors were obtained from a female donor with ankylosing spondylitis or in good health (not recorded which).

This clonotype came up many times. The DNA for the CDR3 is TGCAGTGCCGCGGAACCTAGCGTCTACGAGCAGTACTTC. As protein: CSAAEPSVYEQYF. The chain joins TRBV20-1 to TRBJ2-7; the D gene is possibly TRBD2 (6 bases). Germline V lookup: CDR1 DFQATT, CDR2 SNEGSKA (reference sequence). The CDR3 totals 13 residues. The V gene lost 6 bases and the J gene lost 3 bases, with 15 bases spanning the gap.

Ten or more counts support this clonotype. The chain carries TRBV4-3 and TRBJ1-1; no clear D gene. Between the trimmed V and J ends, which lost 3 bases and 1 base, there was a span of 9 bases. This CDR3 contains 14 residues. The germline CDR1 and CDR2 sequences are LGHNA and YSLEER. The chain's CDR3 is CASSQDFWNTEAFF. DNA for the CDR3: TGCGCCAGCAGCCAGGACTTCTGGAACACTGAAGCTTTCTTT.

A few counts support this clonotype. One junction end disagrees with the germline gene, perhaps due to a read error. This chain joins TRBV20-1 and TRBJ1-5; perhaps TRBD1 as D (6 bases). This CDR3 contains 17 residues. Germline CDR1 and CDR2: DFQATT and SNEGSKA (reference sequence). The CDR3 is CCARDGRQGRDNQPQHF. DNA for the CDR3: TGCTGTGCTAGAGATGGGAGGCAGGGGAGGGACAATCAGCCCCAGCATTTT.

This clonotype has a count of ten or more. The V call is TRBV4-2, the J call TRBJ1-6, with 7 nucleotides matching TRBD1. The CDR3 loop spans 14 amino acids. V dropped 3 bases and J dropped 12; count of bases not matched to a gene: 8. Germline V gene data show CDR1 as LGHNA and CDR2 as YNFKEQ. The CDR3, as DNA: TGTGCCAGCAGCCAGGAACAGGGGTCAGTACCCCTCCACTTT. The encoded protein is CASSQEQGSVPLHF.

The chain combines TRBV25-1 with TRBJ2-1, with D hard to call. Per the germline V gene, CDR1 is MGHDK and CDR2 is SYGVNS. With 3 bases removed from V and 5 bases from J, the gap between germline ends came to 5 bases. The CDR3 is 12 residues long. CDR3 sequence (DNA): TGTGCCAGCAGTGATAGTAACAATGAGCAGTTCTTC. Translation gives CASSDSNNEQFF.

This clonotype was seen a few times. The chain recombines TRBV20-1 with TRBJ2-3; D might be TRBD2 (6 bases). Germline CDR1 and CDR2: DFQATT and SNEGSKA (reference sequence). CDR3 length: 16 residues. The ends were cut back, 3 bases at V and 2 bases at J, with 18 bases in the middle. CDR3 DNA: TGCAGTGCTAGTGAGTGGGCAGGGACTGACACAGATACGCAGTATTTT. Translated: CSASEWAGTDTDTQYF.

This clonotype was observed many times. The CDR3 spells CASSLGPEGTDTQYF. CDR3 sequence (DNA): TGTGCCAGCAGCTTAGGCCCGGAGGGGACAGATACGCAGTATTTT. The chain recombines TRBV11-2 with TRBJ2-3, with D possibly being TRBD2 (6 bases). V was clipped by 1 base and J by 3 bases, with 11 bases between them. The germline CDR1 and CDR2 sequences are SGHAT and FQNNGV. The CDR3 runs 15 residues.

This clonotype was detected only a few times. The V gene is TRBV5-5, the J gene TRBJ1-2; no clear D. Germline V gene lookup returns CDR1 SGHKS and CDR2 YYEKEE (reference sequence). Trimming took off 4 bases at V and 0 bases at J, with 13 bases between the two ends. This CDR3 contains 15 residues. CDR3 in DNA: TGTGCCAGCAGCCCCGGTCTTTCAGCTAACTATGGCTACACCTTC. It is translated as CASSPGLSANYGYTF.

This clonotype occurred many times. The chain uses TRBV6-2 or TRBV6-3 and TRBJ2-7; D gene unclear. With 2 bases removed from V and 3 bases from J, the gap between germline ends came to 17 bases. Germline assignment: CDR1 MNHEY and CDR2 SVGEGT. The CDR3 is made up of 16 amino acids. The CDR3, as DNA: TGTGCCAGCAGTTACGGACGTCTTGCACTTGACTACGAGCAGTACTTC. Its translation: CASSYGRLALDYEQYF.

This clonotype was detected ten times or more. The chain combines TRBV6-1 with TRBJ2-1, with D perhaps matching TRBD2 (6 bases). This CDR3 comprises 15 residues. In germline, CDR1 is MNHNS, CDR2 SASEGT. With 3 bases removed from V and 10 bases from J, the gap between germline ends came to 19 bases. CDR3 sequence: CASSEEGSPFREQFF. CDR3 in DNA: TGTGCCAGCAGTGAGGAGGGGTCGCCGTTCCGGGAGCAGTTCTTC.

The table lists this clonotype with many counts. The chain's CDR3 is CASSYQLIQLSANYGYTF. As DNA, the CDR3 is TGCGCCAGCAGCTACCAATTGATACAACTCTCGGCTAACTATGGCTACACCTTC. The chain carries TRBV5-1 and TRBJ1-2; D is unclear. Trimming stripped 3 bases from V and 0 bases from J, with 21 bases between. CDR1 and CDR2 (germline): SGHRS, YFSETQ. The length of the CDR3 is 18 residues.

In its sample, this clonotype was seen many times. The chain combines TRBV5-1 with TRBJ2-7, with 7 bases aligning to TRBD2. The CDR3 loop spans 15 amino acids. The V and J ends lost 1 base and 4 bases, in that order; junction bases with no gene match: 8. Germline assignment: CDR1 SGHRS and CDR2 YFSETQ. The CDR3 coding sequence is TGCGCCAGCAGCTTGTACCCTAGCGGAGGATACGAGCAGTACTTC. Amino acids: CASSLYPSGGYEQYF.

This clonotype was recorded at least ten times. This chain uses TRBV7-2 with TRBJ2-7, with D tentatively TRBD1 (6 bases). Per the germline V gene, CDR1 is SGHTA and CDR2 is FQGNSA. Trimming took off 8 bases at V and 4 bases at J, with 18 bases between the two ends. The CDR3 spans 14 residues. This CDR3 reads CASRNGTPNYEQYF. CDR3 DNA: TGTGCCAGCCGGAACGGGACACCAAATTACGAGCAGTACTTC. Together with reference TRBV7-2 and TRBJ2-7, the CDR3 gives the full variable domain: GAGVSQSPSNKVTEKGKDVELRCDPISGHTALYWYRQSLGQGLEFLIYFQGNSAPDKSGLPSDRFSAERTGGSVSTLTIQRTQQEDSAVYLCASRNGTPNYEQYFGPGTRLTVT.

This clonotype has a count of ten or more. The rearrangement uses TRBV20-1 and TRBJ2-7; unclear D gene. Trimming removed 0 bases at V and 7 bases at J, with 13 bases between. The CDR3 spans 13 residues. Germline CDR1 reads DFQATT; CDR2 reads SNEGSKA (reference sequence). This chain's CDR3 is CSARDWAEPEQYF. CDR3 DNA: TGCAGTGCTAGAGATTGGGCCGAGCCGGAGCAGTACTTC.

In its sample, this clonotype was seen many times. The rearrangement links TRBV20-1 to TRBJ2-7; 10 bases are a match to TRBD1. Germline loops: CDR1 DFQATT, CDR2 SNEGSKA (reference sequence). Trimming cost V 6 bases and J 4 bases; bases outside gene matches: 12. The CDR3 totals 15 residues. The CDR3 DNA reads TGCAGTGCCCAGTTACCGACAGGGGGCTTTTACGAGCAGTACTTC. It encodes CSAQLPTGGFYEQYF.

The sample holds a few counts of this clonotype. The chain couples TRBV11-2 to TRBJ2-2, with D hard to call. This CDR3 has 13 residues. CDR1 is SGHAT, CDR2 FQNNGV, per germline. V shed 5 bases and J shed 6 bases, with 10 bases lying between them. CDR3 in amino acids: CASSPVEAGELFF. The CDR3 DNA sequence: TGTGCCAGCAGCCCGGTCGAAGCCGGGGAGCTGTTTTTT.

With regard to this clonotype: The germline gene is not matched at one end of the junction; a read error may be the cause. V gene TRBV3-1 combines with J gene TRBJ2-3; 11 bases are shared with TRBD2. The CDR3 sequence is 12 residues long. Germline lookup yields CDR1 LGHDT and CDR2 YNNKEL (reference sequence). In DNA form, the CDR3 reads TGTGCCAGCAGCTCCCTAGCGGGGGGCCCAGATTTT. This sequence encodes CASSSLAGGPDF.

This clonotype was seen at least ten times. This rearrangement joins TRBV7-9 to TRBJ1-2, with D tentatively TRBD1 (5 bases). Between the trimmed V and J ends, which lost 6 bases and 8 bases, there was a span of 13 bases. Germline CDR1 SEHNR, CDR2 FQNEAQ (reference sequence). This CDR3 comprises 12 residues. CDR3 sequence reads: CASSLLQGGYTF. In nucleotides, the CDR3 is TGTGCCAGCAGTCTATTGCAGGGCGGCTACACCTTC.

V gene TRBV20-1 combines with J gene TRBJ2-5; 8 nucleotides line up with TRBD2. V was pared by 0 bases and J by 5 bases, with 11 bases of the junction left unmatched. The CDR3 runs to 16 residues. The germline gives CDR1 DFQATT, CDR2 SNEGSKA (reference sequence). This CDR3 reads CSARDLRGAKWETQYF. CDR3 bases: TGCAGTGCTAGAGATCTGCGGGGGGCGAAGTGGGAGACCCAGTACTTC.

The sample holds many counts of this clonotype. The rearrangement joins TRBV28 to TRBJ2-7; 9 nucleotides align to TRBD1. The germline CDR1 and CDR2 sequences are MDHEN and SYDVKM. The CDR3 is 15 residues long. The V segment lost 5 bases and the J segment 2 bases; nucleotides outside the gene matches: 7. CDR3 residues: CASSPTGGIPYEQYF. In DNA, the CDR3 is TGTGCCAGCAGTCCCACAGGGGGCATCCCCTACGAGCAGTACTTC.

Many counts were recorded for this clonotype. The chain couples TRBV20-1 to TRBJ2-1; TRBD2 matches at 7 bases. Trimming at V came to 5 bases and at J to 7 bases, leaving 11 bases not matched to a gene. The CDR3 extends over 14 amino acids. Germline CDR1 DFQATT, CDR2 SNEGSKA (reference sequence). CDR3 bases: TGCAGTGCTGGAGGGACTACCGGGTGGAATGAGCAGTTCTTC. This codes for CSAGGTTGWNEQFF.

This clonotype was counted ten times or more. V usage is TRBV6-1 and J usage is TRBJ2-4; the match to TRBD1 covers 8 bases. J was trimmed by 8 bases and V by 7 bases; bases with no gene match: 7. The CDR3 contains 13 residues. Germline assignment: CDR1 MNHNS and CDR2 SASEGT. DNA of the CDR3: TGTGCCAGCACTAGGGACAGGATGGACATTCAGTACTTC. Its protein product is CASTRDRMDIQYF.

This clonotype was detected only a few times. The CDR3 bases are TGTGCCTGGAGTGTTGACCCCGGAGCCGAGCAGTACTTC. Translating gives CAWSVDPGAEQYF. The chain carries TRBV30 and TRBJ2-7; D not resolved. V was shortened by 0 bases and J by 6 bases, with 12 bases between the two germline ends. This CDR3 comprises 13 residues. The germline V gene encodes CDR1 GTSNPN and CDR2 SVGIG (reference sequence).

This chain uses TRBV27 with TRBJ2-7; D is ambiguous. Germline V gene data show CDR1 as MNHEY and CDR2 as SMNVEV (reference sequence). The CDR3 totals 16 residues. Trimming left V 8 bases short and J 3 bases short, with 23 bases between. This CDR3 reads CASLILGGLEDYEQYF. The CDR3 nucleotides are TGTGCCAGCCTTATCTTGGGTGGGCTAGAAGACTACGAGCAGTACTTC.

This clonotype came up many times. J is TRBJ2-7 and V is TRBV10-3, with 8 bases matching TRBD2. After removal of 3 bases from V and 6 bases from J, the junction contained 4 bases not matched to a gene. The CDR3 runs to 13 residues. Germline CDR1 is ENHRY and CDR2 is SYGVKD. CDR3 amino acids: CAISEMGTSEQYF. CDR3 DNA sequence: TGTGCCATCAGTGAAATGGGGACTAGCGAGCAGTACTTC.

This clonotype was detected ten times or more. For the CDR3, the DNA is TGTGCCAGCAGCTTTTACAGCCAGATCTACAATGAGCAGTTCTTC. Translated, it gives CASSFYSQIYNEQFF. The chain uses TRBV7-2 and TRBJ2-1; D remains unclear. CDR1 and CDR2 from the germline V gene are SGHTA and FQGNSA. V was trimmed by 3 bases and J by 3 bases, leaving 12 bases between them. This CDR3 region has 15 residues.

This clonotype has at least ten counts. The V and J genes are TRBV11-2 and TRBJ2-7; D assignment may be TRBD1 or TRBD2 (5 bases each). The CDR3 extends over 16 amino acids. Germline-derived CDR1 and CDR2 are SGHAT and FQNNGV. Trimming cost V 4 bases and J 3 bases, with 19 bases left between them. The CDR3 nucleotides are TGTGCCAGCAGCTCAGGGACCAGCTCTGGACTCTACGAGCAGTACTTC. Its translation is CASSSGTSSGLYEQYF.

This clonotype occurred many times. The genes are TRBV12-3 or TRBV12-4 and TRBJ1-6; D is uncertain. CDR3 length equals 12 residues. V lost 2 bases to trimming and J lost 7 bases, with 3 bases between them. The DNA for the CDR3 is TGTGCCAGCAGTTTACAGAATTCACCCCTCCACTTT. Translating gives CASSLQNSPLHF.

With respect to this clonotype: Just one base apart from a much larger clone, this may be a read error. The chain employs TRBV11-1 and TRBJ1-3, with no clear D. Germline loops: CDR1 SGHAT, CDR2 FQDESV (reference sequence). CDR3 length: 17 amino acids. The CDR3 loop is CASGLGSTRRSGNTIYF. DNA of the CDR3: TGTGCCAGCGGCTTGGGGTCCACCAGACGCTCTGGAAACACCATATATTTT.